The clone carrying this T cell receptor (beta chain) was found a few times. This sample is drawn from a study of OX40 agonist ivuxolimab in advanced cancers. This CDR3 is 20 amino acids long. With V trimmed by 1 base and J by 1 base, 11 bases remained unmatched. The germline CDR1 and CDR2 sequences are SGHVS and FQNEAQ. The protocol was immunoSEQ multiplex PCR, while the TCRdb copy is restricted to in-frame clones and leaves out a portion. In the table there are tens of thousands of clones, roughly 80% of which are singletons. The receptor was isolated from an adult with an advanced solid tumor such as melanoma, head and neck, liver or kidney cancer. The sample here was CD4+ or CD8+ T cells sorted from blood, taken in a trial of the OX40 agonist ivuxolimab. The rearrangement joins TRBV7-8 to TRBJ2-3; 13 bases fit TRBD2. In DNA, the CDR3 is TGTGCCAGCAGCTTAGAATCTTCGACTAGCGGGAGGTATCGCACAGATACGCAGTATTTT. Translation: CASSLESSTSGRYRTDTQYF.